Included here is one TCR beta chain sequence, with context. Its antigen is currently unknown. Germline V lookup: CDR1 MNHEY, CDR2 SVGAGI. V was clipped by 1 base and J by 1 base, with 9 bases between them. This CDR3 has 15 residues. The data are from a study of cytomegalovirus exposure and HLA in healthy donors. Study context: An early release of data contained around 80 million unique TCRs, which came from HLA-typed donors.

It was with 60 Vbeta and 13 Jbeta primers that the PCR ran. The assay was immunoSEQ multiplex PCR, and TCRdb's table has in-frame clones only and misses some. Among about 140,000 clones listed, 60% to 80% were seen once. General study results and limits: In a later analysis, the majority of CMV-associated beta chains seemingly showed HLA restriction. More clonal expansion characterized HLA-associated TCR beta chains than equally common others in a later analysis. It has been reported that TCR beta sequences accurately predicted the HLA-A and HLA-B alleles of most subjects.

The chain uses TRBV6-5 and TRBJ2-3; D gene ambiguous. The specimen was PBMCs. The receptor was isolated from a man aged 30 to 45 in good health and CMV-seronegative. CDR3 in amino acids: CASSYLGRGTDTQYF. DNA for the CDR3: TGTGCCAGCAGTTACTTGGGCAGAGGCACAGATACGCAGTATTTT.